One and the same sample provided the 32 T cell receptor beta chains below, sequenced in a study of shared clonotypes between healthy human individuals. This table comes from immunoSEQ multiplex PCR, and its TCRdb copy is limited to in-frame clones, with some not included. The data show millions of clones, about 94% seen once. Positively selected for CCR7, the CD45RO-negative cells used as naive CD8 cells excluded terminally differentiated effector memory CD45RA+ cells. The sequenced material came from naive CD8+ T cells sorted from blood. The source of these receptors is a man aged 18 to 35 in good health.

V gene TRBV28 combines with J gene TRBJ1-5; 7 bases align to TRBD1. CDR3 size: 13 residues. Germline V gene lookup returns CDR1 MDHEN and CDR2 SYDVKM. V was clipped by 6 bases and J by 6 bases; unmatched bases: 5. For the CDR3, the DNA is TGTGCCAGCAGCTACAGGGGTCGTCAGCCCCAGCATTTT. It is translated as CASSYRGRQPQHF.

V gene TRBV27 combines with J gene TRBJ1-2; D not resolved. The V end lost 8 bases, the J end lost 2 bases, and 12 bases lay between the germline ends. Looked up from germline, CDR1 is MNHEY and CDR2 is SMNVEV (reference sequence). This CDR3 comprises 13 residues. CDR3 loop: CASSRALNYGYTF. CDR3 bases: TGTGCCAGCTCGCGGGCCCTAAACTATGGCTACACCTTC.

The CDR3 sequence is CASSPPGDSNYEQYF. CDR3 nucleotides: TGTGCCAGCTCACCTCCTGGGGACAGCAACTACGAGCAGTACTTC. The rearrangement joins TRBV18 to TRBJ2-7; 7 bases align to TRBD1. V gave up 3 bases and J gave up 3 bases; unmatched junction bases: 8. The CDR3 sequence is 15 residues long. Germline CDR1 reads KGHSH; CDR2 reads LQKENI.

J is TRBJ2-7 and V is TRBV7-9; D is ambiguous. The CDR3 contains 15 residues. Trimming removed 0 bases at V and 0 bases at J, with 9 bases between. Per the germline V gene, CDR1 is SEHNR and CDR2 is FQNEAQ (reference sequence). The CDR3 sequence: CASSLAGIGSYEQYF. As DNA, the CDR3 is TGTGCCAGCAGCTTAGCGGGGATTGGCTCCTACGAGCAGTACTTC. Full variable domain (missing parts from reference TRBV7-9 and TRBJ2-7): DTGVSQNPRHKITKRGQNVTFRCDPISEHNRLYWYRQTLGQGPEFLTYFQNEAQLEKSRLLSDRFSAERPKGSFSTLEIQRTEQGDSAMYLCASSLAGIGSYEQYFGPGTRLTVT.

The rearrangement uses TRBV4-1 and TRBJ1-1; D is ambiguous. The CDR3 covers 15 residues. Looked up from germline, CDR1 is MGHRA and CDR2 is YSYEKL. The germline V and J ends were trimmed by 0 bases and 3 bases, with 11 bases remaining between them. This chain's CDR3 is CASSQDPGPYTEAFF. DNA for the CDR3: TGCGCCAGCAGCCAAGATCCTGGGCCCTACACTGAAGCTTTCTTT.

V and J are TRBV5-1 and TRBJ2-7; D unresolved. V shed 8 bases and J shed 0 bases, with 15 bases lying between them. In germline, CDR1 is SGHRS, CDR2 YFSETQ. CDR3 length: 14 amino acids. In DNA, the CDR3 is TGCGCCAGTCACTGGGCCCCCGGCTCCTACGAGCAGTACTTC. It translates to CASHWAPGSYEQYF.

The rearrangement uses TRBV19 and TRBJ1-5, with TRBD1 matching 10 bases. The J segment lost 4 bases and the V segment lost 0 bases, leaving 6 bases of the junction unmatched. Germline V CDR1 and CDR2: LNHDA, SQIVND (reference sequence). The CDR3 extends over 17 amino acids. In nucleotides, the CDR3 is TGTGCCAGTAGTATAGATCGGGTGGGACAGGGGAATCAGCCCCAGCATTTT. Residues: CASSIDRVGQGNQPQHF.

V gene TRBV9 combines with J gene TRBJ1-2; D is unresolved. The germline V gene encodes CDR1 SGDLS and CDR2 YYNGEE. The V end was cut by 3 bases, the J end by 13 bases, with 16 bases between. The CDR3 runs 12 residues. Here the CDR3 DNA reads TGTGCCAGCAGCGCACCCATGGGAGACCCCACCTTC. Encoded protein: CASSAPMGDPTF.

Here the CDR3 reads CASSATSGRGIADTQYF. The CDR3 DNA reads as TGTGCCAGCAGCGCTACTAGCGGGAGAGGTATAGCAGATACGCAGTATTTT. The chain recombines TRBV5-4 with TRBJ2-3, with 11 bases that match TRBD2. The CDR3 consists of 17 residues. The J segment lost 4 bases and the V segment lost 4 bases, leaving 11 bases of the junction unmatched. The germline V gene has CDR1 SGHNT and CDR2 YYREEE (reference sequence).

The chain links TRBV25-1 to TRBJ2-3; 10 nucleotides align to TRBD2. CDR1 and CDR2 (germline): MGHDK, SYGVNS. Unmatched junction bases numbered 0, after V lost 3 bases and J lost 3 bases. This CDR3 has 14 amino acids. As DNA, the CDR3 is TGTGCCAGCAGTGATAGCGGGGGGACAGATACGCAGTATTTT. It yields the protein CASSDSGGTDTQYF.

The V gene is TRBV7-9, the J gene TRBJ1-3; D uncertain. The CDR3 is 17 amino acids. CDR1 and CDR2 from the germline V gene are SEHNR and FQNEAQ (reference sequence). Trimming removed 1 base at V and 0 bases at J, with 13 bases between. The CDR3 sequence is CASSLDGRQFSGNTIYF. DNA of the CDR3: TGTGCCAGCAGCTTAGATGGCAGACAATTCTCTGGAAACACCATATATTTT.

The chain uses TRBV5-6 and TRBJ2-3; D might be TRBD2 (7 bases). Per the germline V gene, CDR1 is SGHDT and CDR2 is YYEEEE. The ends were cut back, 1 base at V and 2 bases at J, with 11 bases in the middle. The length of the CDR3 is 15 residues. CDR3 sequence: CASSLKRDNTDTQYF. CDR3 nucleotide sequence: TGTGCCAGCAGCTTGAAGCGGGACAACACAGATACGCAGTATTTT.

As concerns this clone: At one of its ends the junction is not consistent with the germline gene, which may arise from a read error. CDR3 protein: CASRLAPTDYYEQYF. The CDR3 DNA is TGCGCCAGCAGGTTGGCACCGACAGATTACTACGAGCAGTACTTC. The chain employs TRBV5-1 and TRBJ2-7; D perhaps matches TRBD1 (5 bases). The CDR3 has 15 amino acids. From germline, CDR1 is SGHRS and CDR2 YFSETQ.

V gene TRBV11-2 combines with J gene TRBJ2-1; TRBD2 is a possible D gene (5 bases). This CDR3 contains 13 residues. The V and J ends lost 3 bases and 9 bases respectively, with 12 bases between them. Germline lookup yields CDR1 SGHAT and CDR2 FQNNGV. CDR3 bases: TGTGCCAGCAGCTTTAGCGATGGGTTTGAGCAGTTCTTC. This codes for CASSFSDGFEQFF.

This chain connects TRBV29-1 to TRBJ2-1; TRBD2 aligns across 13 bases. With V trimmed by 4 bases and J by 5 bases, 8 bases remained unmatched. The CDR3 is 16 residues long. Germline assignment: CDR1 SQVTM and CDR2 ANQGSEA. CDR3 sequence reads: CSVVWTSGSIHNEQFF. The CDR3 coding sequence is TGCAGCGTTGTTTGGACTAGCGGGAGCATTCACAATGAGCAGTTCTTC.

The V call is TRBV11-2, the J call TRBJ2-7, with D hard to call. From germline, CDR1 is SGHAT and CDR2 FQNNGV. This CDR3 spans 12 amino acids. V was trimmed by 5 bases and J by 6 bases, leaving 11 bases between them. CDR3 nucleotide sequence: TGTGCCAGCAGCCCGTTGGGTTCCGAGCAGTACTTC. This codes for CASSPLGSEQYF.

This chain connects TRBV13 to TRBJ2-7, with 8 positions matching TRBD2. This CDR3 is 13 amino acids long. The J segment lost 4 bases and the V segment lost 6 bases, leaving 5 bases of the junction unmatched. Germline V gene data show CDR1 as PRHDT and CDR2 as FYEKMQ (reference sequence). This CDR3 is CASRPGRAYEQYF. CDR3 DNA sequence: TGTGCCAGCAGACCCGGGAGGGCGTACGAGCAGTACTTC.

The CDR3 spells CASSLLFGQGNSPLHF. The CDR3 DNA reads as TGTGCCAGCAGCTTGTTATTTGGACAGGGGAATTCACCCCTCCACTTT. This chain connects TRBV5-6 to TRBJ1-6; 9 bases are shared with TRBD1. The CDR3 is 16 amino acids. The V gene end was trimmed by 1 base and the J gene end by 7 bases; junction bases not matched to a gene: 6. Germline V gives CDR1 SGHDT, CDR2 YYEEEE. Drawing the rest from reference TRBV5-6 and TRBJ1-6, the complete variable domain is DAGVTQSPTHLIKTRGQQVTLRCSPKSGHDTVSWYQQALGQGPQFIFQYYEEEERQRGNFPDRFSGHQFPNYSSELNVNALLLGDSALYLCASSLLFGQGNSPLHFGNGTRLTVT.

This clone has a single count. A much larger clone sits a single nucleotide away, making a read error possible. J is TRBJ2-7 and V is TRBV10-1; D uncertain. V lost 2 bases and J 3 bases, leaving 2 bases between the germline ends. Germline CDR1 WNHNN, CDR2 SYGVQD (reference sequence). The CDR3 totals 11 residues. The CDR3 DNA reads TGCGCCAGCAGTGAGGACTACGAGCAGTACTTC. Its translation is CASSEDYEQYF.

This sequence joins TRBV10-2 and TRBJ1-2, with D unclear. Trimming left V 2 bases short and J 5 bases short, with 9 bases between. This CDR3 spans 13 amino acids. CDR1 and CDR2 from the germline V gene are WSHSY and SAAADI. This chain's CDR3 is CASSEGDGYGYTF. As DNA, the CDR3 is TGCGCCAGCAGTGAGGGTGATGGTTATGGCTACACCTTC.

The V and J genes are TRBV9 and TRBJ2-7; the match to TRBD1 covers 7 bases. The junction had 15 bases not matched to a gene; V was cut back by 4 bases and J by 2 bases. This CDR3 comprises 17 residues. In germline, CDR1 is SGDLS, CDR2 YYNGEE. Here the CDR3 reads CASSPQWGTQGAYEQYF. CDR3 in DNA: TGTGCCAGCAGCCCCCAATGGGGGACCCAGGGGGCCTACGAGCAGTACTTC.

The chain recombines TRBV15 with TRBJ1-4; a weak D match, TRBD1 (5 bases). CDR1 and CDR2 (germline): LNHNV, YYDKDF (reference sequence). V was pared by 2 bases and J by 0 bases, with 10 bases between. CDR3 length: 16 amino acids. CDR3 residues: CATSRQIGATNEKLFF. The CDR3 DNA reads TGTGCCACCAGCAGACAAATAGGGGCAACTAATGAAAAACTGTTTTTT.

The rearrangement uses TRBV7-9 and TRBJ2-1; 15 positions match TRBD2. Germline values: CDR1 SEHNR, CDR2 FQNEAQ (reference sequence). There are 16 residues in the CDR3. The J segment lost 7 bases and the V segment lost 8 bases, leaving 9 bases of the junction unmatched. The CDR3 loop reads CASLPRGLAGGNEQFF. As DNA, the CDR3 is TGTGCCAGCTTACCCCGGGGACTAGCGGGAGGAAATGAGCAGTTCTTC.

This clone is a singleton in its sample. The chain combines TRBV7-8 with TRBJ1-1, with 7 bases lining up with TRBD1. Germline loops: CDR1 SGHVS, CDR2 FQNEAQ. The CDR3 is 15 residues long. The J segment lost 3 bases and the V segment lost 6 bases, leaving 10 bases of the junction unmatched. The CDR3 DNA reads TGTGCCAGCAGGAGAACAGGGGCGTGGGACACTGAAGCTTTCTTT. Translating it yields CASRRTGAWDTEAFF.

This clone was recorded only once. The rearrangement uses TRBV4-3 and TRBJ2-7; 7 bases align to TRBD1. The ends lost 0 bases at V and 2 bases at J; junction bases unmatched: 7. This CDR3 is 16 amino acids long. In germline, CDR1 is LGHNA, CDR2 YSLEER. The CDR3 spells CASSQEGVTGTYEQYF. CDR3 in DNA: TGCGCCAGCAGCCAAGAGGGGGTGACAGGGACCTACGAGCAGTACTTC.

This clone has a single count. The rearrangement joins TRBV7-2 to TRBJ2-5, with a tentative D call TRBD1 (6 bases). Germline CDR1 SGHTA, CDR2 FQGNSA. Trimming stripped 7 bases from V and 5 bases from J, with 11 bases between. The length of the CDR3 is 12 residues. CDR3 region: CASMGAPETQYF. CDR3 DNA: TGTGCCAGCATGGGGGCCCCGGAGACCCAGTACTTC.

J is TRBJ1-1 and V is TRBV27, with D possibly being TRBD1 (5 bases). V was pared by 6 bases and J by 0 bases, with 20 bases between. There are 17 residues in the CDR3. Germline loops: CDR1 MNHEY, CDR2 SMNVEV (reference sequence). As DNA, the CDR3 is TGTGCCAGCAGCTCCACGGGAAGACAGATGATGAACACTGAAGCTTTCTTT. Residues: CASSSTGRQMMNTEAFF.

The gene calls are TRBV7-9 and TRBJ2-2; tentatively, D is TRBD1 (6 bases). V was clipped by 4 bases and J by 0 bases, with 12 bases between them. CDR1 and CDR2 (germline): SEHNR, FQNEAQ (reference sequence). The CDR3 consists of 16 residues. In DNA form, the CDR3 reads TGTGCCAGCAGCTCATGGACAGAGACGAACACCGGGGAGCTGTTTTTT. This sequence encodes CASSSWTETNTGELFF.

This chain uses TRBV19 with TRBJ1-2, with D perhaps matching TRBD1 (5 bases). V was clipped by 3 bases and J by 4 bases, with 18 bases between them. The CDR3 length is 16 residues. CDR1 LNHDA and CDR2 SQIVND come from the germline V gene (reference sequence). This CDR3 is CASSISGTDSIYGYTF. CDR3 bases: TGTGCCAGTAGTATTTCCGGGACGGATTCCATCTATGGCTACACCTTC.

The J gene is TRBJ1-5, the V gene TRBV19; weak D call: TRBD1 (5 bases). Trimming left V 5 bases short and J 3 bases short, with 20 bases between. Per the germline V gene, CDR1 is LNHDA and CDR2 is SQIVND (reference sequence). This CDR3 has 17 amino acids. The CDR3 sequence is CASSLILGLISNQPQHF. For the CDR3, the DNA is TGTGCCAGTAGTCTTATCCTGGGACTGATTTCCAATCAGCCCCAGCATTTT.

This chain connects TRBV5-6 to TRBJ2-5; 9 bases fit TRBD1. Losses at the gene ends were 5 bases for V and 4 bases for J; bases not matched to a gene: 9. The CDR3 loop spans 15 amino acids. The germline V gene has CDR1 SGHDT and CDR2 YYEEEE. The DNA for the CDR3 is TGTGCCAGCAGGGTGGGACAGGGAGGACGAGAGACCCAGTACTTC. The encoded protein is CASRVGQGGRETQYF.

The chain links TRBV14 to TRBJ2-7; 9 nucleotides match TRBD1. Germline assignment: CDR1 SGHDN and CDR2 FVKESK. CDR3 size: 15 residues. The trim removed 6 bases at V and 0 bases at J, leaving 6 bases unmatched. CDR3 nucleotides: TGTGCCAGCAGTGACGGGACAGGGAGCTCCTACGAGCAGTACTTC. This gives the protein CASSDGTGSSYEQYF.